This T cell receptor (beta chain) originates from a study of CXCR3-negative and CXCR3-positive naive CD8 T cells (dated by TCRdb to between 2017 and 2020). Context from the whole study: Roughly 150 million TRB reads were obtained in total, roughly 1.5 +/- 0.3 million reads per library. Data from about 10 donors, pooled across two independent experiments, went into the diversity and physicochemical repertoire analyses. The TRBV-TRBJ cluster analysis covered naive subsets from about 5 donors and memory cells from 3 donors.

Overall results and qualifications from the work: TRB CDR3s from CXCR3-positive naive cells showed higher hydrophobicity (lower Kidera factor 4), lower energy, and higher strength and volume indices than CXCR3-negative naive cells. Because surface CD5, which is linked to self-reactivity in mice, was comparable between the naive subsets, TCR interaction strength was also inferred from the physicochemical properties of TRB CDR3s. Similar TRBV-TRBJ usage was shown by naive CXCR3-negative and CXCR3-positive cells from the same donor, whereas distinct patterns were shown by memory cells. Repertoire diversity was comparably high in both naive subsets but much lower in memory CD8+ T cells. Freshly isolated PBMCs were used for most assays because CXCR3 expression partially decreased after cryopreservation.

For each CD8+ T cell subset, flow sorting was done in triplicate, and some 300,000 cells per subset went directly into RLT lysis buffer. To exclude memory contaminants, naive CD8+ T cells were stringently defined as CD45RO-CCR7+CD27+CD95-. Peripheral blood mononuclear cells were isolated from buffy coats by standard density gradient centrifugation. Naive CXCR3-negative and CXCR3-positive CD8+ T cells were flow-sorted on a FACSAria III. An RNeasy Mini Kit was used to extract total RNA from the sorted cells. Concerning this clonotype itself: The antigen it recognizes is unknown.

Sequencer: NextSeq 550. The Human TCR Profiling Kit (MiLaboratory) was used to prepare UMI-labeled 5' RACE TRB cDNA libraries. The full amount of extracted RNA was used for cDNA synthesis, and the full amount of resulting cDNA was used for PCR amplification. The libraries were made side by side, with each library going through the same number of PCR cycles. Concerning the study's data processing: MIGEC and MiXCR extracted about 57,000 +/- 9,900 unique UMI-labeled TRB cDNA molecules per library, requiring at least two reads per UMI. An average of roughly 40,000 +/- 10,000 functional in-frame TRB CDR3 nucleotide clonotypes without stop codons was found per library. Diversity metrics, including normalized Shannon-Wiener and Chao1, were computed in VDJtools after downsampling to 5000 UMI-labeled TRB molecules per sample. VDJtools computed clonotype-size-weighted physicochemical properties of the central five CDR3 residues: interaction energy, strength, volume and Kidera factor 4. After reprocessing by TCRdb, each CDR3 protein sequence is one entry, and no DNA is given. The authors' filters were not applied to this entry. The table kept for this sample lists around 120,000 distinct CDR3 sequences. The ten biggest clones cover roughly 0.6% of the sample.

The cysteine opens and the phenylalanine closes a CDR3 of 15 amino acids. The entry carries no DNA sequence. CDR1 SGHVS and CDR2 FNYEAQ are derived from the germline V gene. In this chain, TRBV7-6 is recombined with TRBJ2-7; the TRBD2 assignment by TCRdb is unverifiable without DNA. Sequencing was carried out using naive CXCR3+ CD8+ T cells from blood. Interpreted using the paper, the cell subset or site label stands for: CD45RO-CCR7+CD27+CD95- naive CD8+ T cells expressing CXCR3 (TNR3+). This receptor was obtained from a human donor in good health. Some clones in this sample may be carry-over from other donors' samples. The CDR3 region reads CASSFAEGGSYEQYF.